This T cell receptor beta chain was sequenced during a study of control samples from healthy donors and cancer patients. A single count supports this clone. V lost 0 bases and J lost 8; bases outside the gene matches: 3. Germline loops: CDR1 MNHNY, CDR2 SVGAGI (reference sequence). This CDR3 comprises 15 residues. Produced via immunoSEQ multiplex PCR; TCRdb's table is partial and in-frame only. The repertoire holds 400,000 to 450,000 clones, 80% to 95% seen once, with just under 6.5% in the top ten. The chain links TRBV6-6 to TRBJ1-4, with 10 bases that match TRBD1. The sample consisted of PBMCs. The TCR was taken from a middle-aged man with head and neck cancer. The CDR3: CASSYSGTGAEKLFF. In DNA, the CDR3 is TGTGCCAGCAGTTACTCTGGGACAGGGGCCGAAAAACTGTTTTTT.